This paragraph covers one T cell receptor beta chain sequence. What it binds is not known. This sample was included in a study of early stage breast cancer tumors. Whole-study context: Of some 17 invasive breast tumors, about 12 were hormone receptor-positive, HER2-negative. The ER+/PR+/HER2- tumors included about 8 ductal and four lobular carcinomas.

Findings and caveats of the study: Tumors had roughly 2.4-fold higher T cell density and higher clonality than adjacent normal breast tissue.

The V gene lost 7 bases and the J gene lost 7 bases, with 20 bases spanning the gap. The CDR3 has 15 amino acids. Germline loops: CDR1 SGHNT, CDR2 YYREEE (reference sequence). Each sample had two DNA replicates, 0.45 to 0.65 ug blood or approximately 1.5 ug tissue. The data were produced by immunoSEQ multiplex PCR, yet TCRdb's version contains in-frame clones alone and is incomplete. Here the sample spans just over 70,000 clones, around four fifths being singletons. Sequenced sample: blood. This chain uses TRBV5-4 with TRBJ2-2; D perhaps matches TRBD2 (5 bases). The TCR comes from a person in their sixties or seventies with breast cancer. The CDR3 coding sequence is TGTGCCAGCTCCCCCGGCTCCCCGGGGAACGGGGAGCTGTTTTTT. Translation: CASSPGSPGNGELFF.